The 31 T cell receptor beta chains reported below all come from one sample, sequenced in a study of blood T cell repertoires in COVID-19. TCRdb keeps only in-frame clones here, not all; method: immunoSEQ multiplex PCR. The sample has fewer than 200,000 clones, roughly 80% seen once; the top ten hold 2.5% to 3%. Sequenced: peripheral blood. These receptors originate from a man between 65 and 79 years old with acute or convalescent COVID-19.

This clone was observed a handful of times. This chain uses TRBV29-1 with TRBJ2-7, with no clear D. The germline V gene encodes CDR1 SQVTM and CDR2 ANQGSEA. Trimming left V 5 bases short and J 0 bases short, with 11 bases between. This CDR3 region has 13 residues. CDR3 nucleotides: TGCAGCGTTTACAGCTTGAGCTCCTACGAGCAGTACTTC. Its translation: CSVYSLSSYEQYF.

With regard to this clone: The junction differs from germline at one of its ends, possibly a read error. The CDR3 sequence: CASREVLQETQYF. The DNA of the CDR3 is TGTGCCAGCAGGGAAGTACTCCAAGAGACCCAGTACTTC. V is TRBV6-1 and J is TRBJ2-5; D gene uncertain. Germline CDR1 and CDR2: MNHNS and SASEGT. The CDR3 is 13 residues long.

The V call is TRBV5-6, the J call TRBJ1-3, with TRBD1 identical over 7 bases. CDR1 SGHDT and CDR2 YYEEEE come from the germline V gene. The V and J ends lost 4 bases and 1 base, in that order; junction bases with no gene match: 8. This CDR3 is built from 16 residues. In nucleotides, the CDR3 is TGTGCCAGCAGCCCGACAGGGAAGACGTCTGGAAACACCATATATTTT. It encodes CASSPTGKTSGNTIYF.

This clone was seen a single time. The rearrangement links TRBV9 to TRBJ2-7; the D gene is possibly TRBD1 (6 bases). The CDR3 loop spans 16 amino acids. Trimming pared 4 bases from V and 2 bases from J, leaving 19 bases between. Germline-derived CDR1 and CDR2 are SGDLS and YYNGEE. CDR3 amino acids: CASSLSVGDTPYEQYF. The DNA for the CDR3 is TGTGCCAGCAGCCTCAGCGTGGGGGACACCCCCTACGAGCAGTACTTC.

This clone is a singleton in its sample. This chain joins TRBV2 and TRBJ1-2, with TRBD1 as a possible D gene (6 bases). This CDR3 spans 13 amino acids. Between the trimmed V and J ends, which lost 4 bases and 4 bases, there was a span of 10 bases. CDR1 and CDR2 (germline): SNHLY, FYNNEI. The CDR3 bases are TGTGCCAGCAGTGCGACAGGTCTCTATGGCTACACCTTC. Translating gives CASSATGLYGYTF. Full variable domain (rest looked up from reference TRBV2 and TRBJ1-2): EPEVTQTPSHQVTQMGQEVILRCVPISNHLYFYWYRQILGQKVEFLVSFYNNEISEKSEIFDDQFSVERPDGSNFTLKIRSTKLEDSAMYFCASSATGLYGYTFGSGTRLTVV.

As to this clone: The sample carries other DNA sequences with the same CDR3. This chain links TRBV7-2 with TRBJ2-7, with a possible D match to TRBD2 (7 bases). Trimming removed 4 bases at V and 0 bases at J, with 16 bases between. CDR1 SGHTA and CDR2 FQGNSA come from the germline V gene. The CDR3 extends over 16 amino acids. CDR3 DNA: TGTGCCAGCAGCTGGGGGGGGGCGGGGGTCTCCTACGAGCAGTACTTC. Amino acid sequence: CASSWGGAGVSYEQYF.

V and J are TRBV7-2 and TRBJ2-7; 13 nucleotides align to TRBD2. Germline CDR1 is SGHTA and CDR2 is FQGNSA. The CDR3 extends over 16 amino acids. J was trimmed by 0 bases and V by 5 bases; bases with no gene match: 4. The CDR3 DNA follows: TGTGCCAGCAGCGCGGGACTAGCGGGGTTCTCCTACGAGCAGTACTTC. Translated: CASSAGLAGFSYEQYF. The full variable domain, rest sourced from reference TRBV7-2 and TRBJ2-7, is GAGVSQSPSNKVTEKGKDVELRCDPISGHTALYWYRQSLGQGLEFLIYFQGNSAPDKSGLPSDRFSAERTGGSVSTLTIQRTQQEDSAVYLCASSAGLAGFSYEQYFGPGTRLTVT.

The chain employs TRBV5-6 and TRBJ1-3; no clear D. The germline V gene has CDR1 SGHDT and CDR2 YYEEEE. The CDR3 covers 13 residues. V was trimmed by 0 bases and J by 4 bases, leaving 5 bases between them. This CDR3 reads CASSLGQGNTIYF. In DNA form, the CDR3 reads TGTGCCAGCAGCTTGGGCCAGGGAAACACCATATATTTT.

J is TRBJ1-5 and V is TRBV10-3; no clear D gene. The CDR3 has 13 amino acids. Germline V gene lookup returns CDR1 ENHRY and CDR2 SYGVKD. V gave up 5 bases and J gave up 7 bases, with 12 bases separating them. The CDR3 region has the DNA TGTGCCATCAGTCCGGACCGAGGGCAGCCCCAGCATTTT. Translated: CAISPDRGQPQHF.

The CDR3 is CASSLKMDTGELFF. CDR3 nucleotides: TGTGCCAGCAGCCTAAAGATGGACACCGGGGAGCTGTTTTTT. V gene TRBV9 combines with J gene TRBJ2-2, with D unresolved. Trimming shortened V by 4 bases and J by 3 bases, and 10 bases separated the two germline ends. Germline CDR1 reads SGDLS; CDR2 reads YYNGEE. This CDR3 is built from 14 residues.

The chain couples TRBV29-1 to TRBJ2-1; 8 bases are a match to TRBD1. The ends lost 6 bases at V and 12 bases at J; junction bases unmatched: 10. The CDR3 runs 12 residues. CDR1 is SQVTM and CDR2 is ANQGSEA in the germline V gene. This CDR3 reads CSVVDRGSWQFF. The CDR3 region has the DNA TGCAGCGTCGTAGACAGGGGCTCATGGCAGTTCTTC.

The rearrangement uses TRBV28 and TRBJ2-7; tentative D call: TRBD2 (7 bases). Trimming pared 4 bases from V and 2 bases from J, leaving 12 bases between. Per the germline V gene, CDR1 is MDHEN and CDR2 is SYDVKM. The CDR3 covers 14 residues. In nucleotides, the CDR3 is TGTGCCAGCAGTTCGGGGGGCCCCACCTACGAGCAGTACTTC. It codes for CASSSGGPTYEQYF.

Concerning this clone: Relative to the germline gene, one junction end is altered; a read error may explain this. This sequence joins TRBV2 and TRBJ2-7; a weak D match, TRBD2 (6 bases). From germline, CDR1 is SNHLY and CDR2 FYNNEI. The CDR3 contains 12 residues. The CDR3 is CASRDSGYEQYF. The CDR3 region has the DNA TGTGCAAGCAGGGATAGCGGCTACGAGCAGTACTTC.

V usage is TRBV25-1 and J usage is TRBJ2-1; TRBD2 agrees at 7 bases. CDR1 MGHDK and CDR2 SYGVNS come from the germline V gene. The CDR3 length is 14 residues. Trimming took 3 bases from V and 4 from J; bases not matched to a gene: 3. The CDR3 spells CASSEGGRYNEQFF. The CDR3 DNA is TGTGCCAGCAGTGAGGGGGGGAGGTACAATGAGCAGTTCTTC.

The rearrangement links TRBV14 to TRBJ2-1, with no clear D. The CDR3 covers 15 residues. CDR1 SGHDN and CDR2 FVKESK come from the germline V gene. With 0 bases removed from V and 4 bases from J, the gap between germline ends came to 10 bases. For the CDR3, the DNA is TGTGCCAGCAGCCAAGATTTACAGTTTTACAATGAGCAGTTCTTC. Translating it yields CASSQDLQFYNEQFF.

This clone occurred once. V is TRBV9 and J is TRBJ1-6; 10 nucleotides match TRBD1. Trimming removed 3 bases from V and 7 bases from J; junction bases left unmatched: 13. CDR3 length equals 18 residues. Germline CDR1 reads SGDLS; CDR2 reads YYNGEE. CDR3 DNA: TGTGCCAGCAGCGCGGGGGAAGGGACAGGGGCTTTCAATTCACCCCTCCACTTT. This encodes CASSAGEGTGAFNSPLHF.

This rearrangement joins TRBV9 to TRBJ1-5; D is uncertain. Trimming took 3 bases from V and 0 from J, leaving 10 bases between them. The CDR3 length is 15 residues. CDR1 SGDLS and CDR2 YYNGEE come from the germline V gene. The CDR3 region has the DNA TGTGCCAGCAGCGCCGGACTGAGTAGCAATCAGCCCCAGCATTTT. It is translated as CASSAGLSSNQPQHF.

This chain links TRBV3-1 (or the pseudogene TRBV3-2) with TRBJ1-5; the match to TRBD1 covers 8 bases. Per germline, CDR1 LGHDT and CDR2 YNNKEL (reference sequence). V dropped 3 bases and J dropped 2; count of bases not matched to a gene: 0. The CDR3 sequence is 14 residues long. The CDR3 nucleotides are TGTGCCAGCAGCCAGACAGGGGGCAATCAGCCCCAGCATTTT. Translation gives CASSQTGGNQPQHF.

V usage is TRBV9 and J usage is TRBJ1-6, with no clear D. The germline V gene has CDR1 SGDLS and CDR2 YYNGEE. V was cut by 0 bases and J by 5 bases, with 6 bases left in between. The CDR3 loop spans 14 amino acids. The CDR3 DNA sequence: TGTGCCAGCAGCGTAGACACGAATAATTCACCCCTCCACTTT. This encodes CASSVDTNNSPLHF.

The V and J genes are TRBV4-2 and TRBJ2-3; 7 nucleotides align to TRBD2. In germline, CDR1 is LGHNA, CDR2 YNFKEQ. With 0 bases clipped from V and 6 bases from J, the junction kept 9 bases outside the gene matches. This CDR3 region has 16 residues. CDR3 bases: TGTGCCAGCAGCCAAGATGCTAGCGGTATTTGGGATACGCAGTATTTT. The encoded protein is CASSQDASGIWDTQYF.

The chain uses TRBV18 and TRBJ2-5; 12 bases map to TRBD2. The V segment lost 6 bases and the J segment 5 bases; nucleotides outside the gene matches: 13. CDR3 length equals 17 residues. Per the germline V gene, CDR1 is KGHSH and CDR2 is LQKENI. This CDR3 is CASSPLLAGGPGETQYF. The CDR3 DNA sequence: TGTGCCAGCTCGCCTCTCCTAGCGGGGGGGCCTGGTGAGACCCAGTACTTC.

This rearrangement joins TRBV5-1 to TRBJ1-6, with 8 positions matching TRBD1. V lost 2 bases, J lost 4 bases, and 5 bases stayed unmatched. Germline CDR1 is SGHRS and CDR2 is YFSETQ. The CDR3 contains 16 residues. This CDR3 is CASSFSQGAYNSPLHF. In DNA, the CDR3 is TGCGCCAGCAGCTTTTCTCAGGGGGCGTATAATTCACCCCTCCACTTT.

This chain joins TRBV10-3 and TRBJ2-7, with TRBD2 matching 11 bases. V lost 6 bases to trimming and J lost 4 bases; unmatched junction nucleotides: 8. Germline-derived CDR1 and CDR2 are ENHRY and SYGVKD. The CDR3 has 15 residues. The CDR3 sequence is CAISEGGTSGYEQYF. The CDR3 DNA follows: TGTGCCATCAGCGAAGGGGGGACTAGCGGATACGAGCAGTACTTC.

This chain joins TRBV18 and TRBJ1-1; the match to TRBD1 covers 7 bases. The CDR3 loop spans 16 amino acids. With V trimmed by 0 bases and J by 2 bases, 6 bases remained unmatched. Germline lookup yields CDR1 KGHSH and CDR2 LQKENI. The CDR3 region is CASSPPSGGGNTEAFF. In DNA form, the CDR3 reads TGTGCCAGCTCACCACCGAGCGGAGGGGGCAACACTGAAGCTTTCTTT.

This clone was found a few times. V gene TRBV6-1 combines with J gene TRBJ2-3; tentatively, D is TRBD2 (7 bases). The ends were cut back, 0 bases at V and 9 bases at J, with 16 bases in the middle. The CDR3 is 15 residues long. In germline, CDR1 is MNHNS, CDR2 SASEGT. CDR3 loop: CASSEAPRGGHTQYF. The CDR3 DNA is TGTGCCAGCAGTGAAGCGCCAAGGGGGGGCCACACGCAGTATTTT.

The chain combines TRBV6-5 with TRBJ1-2; 8 nucleotides match TRBD1. The CDR3 totals 14 residues. CDR1 MNHEY and CDR2 SVGAGI come from the germline V gene. The V segment lost 10 bases and the J segment 8 bases; nucleotides outside the gene matches: 15. The CDR3 bases are TGTGCCACCAACCAGGGGGCGGCCGGCGGAGGCTACACCTTC. Translating gives CATNQGAAGGGYTF.

The chain combines TRBV14 with TRBJ2-7, with 9 positions matching TRBD2. CDR1 is SGHDN and CDR2 is FVKESK in the germline V gene. The CDR3 contains 16 residues. V shed 3 bases and J 3 bases; nucleotides not matched to a gene: 9. DNA of the CDR3: TGTGCCAGCAGCCACAGACCTGGGCGGGGGGGCTACGAGCAGTACTTC. It yields the protein CASSHRPGRGGYEQYF.

A note on this clone: Compared with germline, one end of the junction differs, possibly owing to a read error. The chain uses TRBV5-5 and TRBJ1-2; no definite D call. Looked up from germline, CDR1 is SGHKS and CDR2 is YYEKEE (reference sequence). There are 13 residues in the CDR3. CDR3 residues: CASNLEQTYGYTF. CDR3 nucleotides: TGTGCCAGCAACTTGGAACAGACCTATGGCTACACCTTC.

This sequence joins TRBV6-2 or TRBV6-3 and TRBJ1-1, with TRBD1 matching over 9 bases. Per the germline V gene, CDR1 is MNHEY and CDR2 is SVGEGT. The ends lost 4 bases at V and 0 bases at J; junction bases unmatched: 3. The CDR3 runs 15 residues. The CDR3 DNA is TGTGCCAGCAGTTGGACAGGGGCGATGAACACTGAAGCTTTCTTT. This gives the protein CASSWTGAMNTEAFF.

The chain joins TRBV11-3 to TRBJ2-1; 7 nucleotides agree with TRBD1. Germline values: CDR1 SGHNT, CDR2 YENEEA. V shed 2 bases, J shed 2 bases, and the junction held 3 bases outside the gene matches. CDR3 length equals 15 residues. The DNA of the CDR3 is TGTGCCAGCAGCTTAACAGGGGTCACCTACAATGAGCAGTTCTTC. This sequence encodes CASSLTGVTYNEQFF. Looking up the rest from reference TRBV11-3 and TRBJ2-1 gives the full variable domain: EAGVVQSPRYKIIEKKQPVAFWCNPISGHNTLYWYLQNLGQGPELLIRYENEEAVDDSQLPKDRFSAERLKGVDSTLKIQPAELGDSAVYLCASSLTGVTYNEQFFGPGTRLTVL.

The V and J genes are TRBV5-4 and TRBJ2-3, with D possibly matching TRBD1 (6 bases). This CDR3 spans 16 amino acids. Trimming took 4 bases from V and 0 from J, leaving 15 bases between them. Germline loops: CDR1 SGHNT, CDR2 YYREEE (reference sequence). This CDR3 is CASSPTGATSTDTQYF. CDR3 nucleotides: TGTGCCAGCAGCCCGACAGGAGCCACTAGCACAGATACGCAGTATTTT.